A single sample gave rise to the 19 T cell receptor beta chains below, sequenced in a study of CXCR3-negative and CXCR3-positive naive CD8 T cells. Preparation of TRB cDNA libraries relied on 5' RACE carrying UMI labels. Following a re-call of the 5' RACE reads, TCRdb has one entry per CDR3 protein and lacks DNA. This sample contains approximately 39,000 distinct CDR3 sequences. The sample consisted of memory CD8+ T cells from blood. These receptors all come from a human donor in good health. Some clones in this sample may be carry-over from other donors' samples.

V gene TRBV6-2 or TRBV6-3 combines with J gene TRBJ2-1. This CDR3 region has 13 residues. The germline V gene encodes CDR1 MNHEY and CDR2 SVGEGT. The CDR3 loop reads CASTTGEATEQFF.

The rearrangement joins TRBV4-3 to TRBJ1-1. The germline gives CDR1 LGHNA, CDR2 YSLEER. The CDR3 totals 14 residues. The CDR3 loop reads CASSPGLPNTEAFF.

The chain is built from TRBV28 and TRBJ2-7. Germline V gene sequence: CDR1 MDHEN, CDR2 SYDVKM. The CDR3 consists of 17 residues. Here the CDR3 reads CASSSHKTGKSSYEQYF.

CDR3: CASYGGTEAFF. The genes are TRBV27 and TRBJ1-1; as DNA is missing, the TRBD1 call by TCRdb cannot be tested. CDR3 size: 11 residues. CDR1 is MNHEY, CDR2 SMNVEV, per germline (reference sequence).

V and J are TRBV29-1 and TRBJ1-2; without DNA, the TCRdb call of TRBD1 cannot be checked. The CDR3 contains 15 residues. CDR1 is SQVTM and CDR2 is ANQGSEA in the germline V gene. The CDR3 sequence is CSVEDPRGPSYGYTF.

The CDR3 spells CRAIRDRVSYEQYF. This chain uses TRBV20-1 with TRBJ2-7; the D call of TRBD1 rests on TCRdb alone, since no DNA is present to check it. Germline V gene sequence: CDR1 DFQATT, CDR2 SNEGSKA (reference sequence). This CDR3 has 14 amino acids.

The rearrangement uses TRBV29-1 and TRBJ2-3. CDR3 length equals 14 residues. Germline V gives CDR1 SQVTM, CDR2 ANQGSEA. The CDR3 region is CSVEGPNNSDTQYF.

The V and J genes are TRBV20-1 and TRBJ2-1; TCRdb picks TRBD2, but there is no DNA to check that call. CDR3 length: 16 amino acids. Germline assignment: CDR1 DFQATT and CDR2 SNEGSKA (reference sequence). The CDR3 protein is CSARSGGAGDYNEQFF.

The V and J genes are TRBV6-2 or TRBV6-3 and TRBJ2-7; TCRdb's assignment of TRBD1 cannot be checked, as there is no DNA. The V gene's germline CDR1 is MNHEY and CDR2 SVGEGT. CDR3 length: 15 amino acids. The CDR3 is CASSYSDSGTYEQYF.

This chain connects TRBV7-9 to TRBJ2-2; the D call of TRBD1 rests on TCRdb alone, since no DNA is present to check it. CDR3 length: 15 amino acids. Per germline, CDR1 SEHNR and CDR2 FQNEAQ (reference sequence). This chain's CDR3 is CASSYPGLNTGELFF.

The CDR3 sequence is CASSRAGSYEQYF. The chain carries TRBV28 and TRBJ2-7; TCRdb indicates TRBD2, and absent DNA this call remains unverified. This CDR3 is built from 13 residues. Germline values: CDR1 MDHEN, CDR2 SYDVKM.

The gene calls are TRBV12-3 or TRBV12-4 and TRBJ2-7; absent DNA, TCRdb's TRBD1 call cannot be checked. This CDR3 spans 14 amino acids. This chain's CDR3 is CASSPLGLQGRQYF.

The chain employs TRBV28 and TRBJ1-1. Germline loops: CDR1 MDHEN, CDR2 SYDVKM. The CDR3 contains 13 residues. The CDR3 protein is CASSAWRDTEAFF. The variable domain in full, with the rest retrieved from reference TRBV28 and TRBJ1-1, is DVKVTQSSRYLVKRTGEKVFLECVQDMDHENMFWYRQDPGLGLRLIYFSYDVKMKEKGDIPEGYSVSREKKERFSLILESASTNQTSMYLCASSAWRDTEAFFGQGTRLTVV.

The V gene is TRBV28, the J gene TRBJ1-1; TCRdb lists TRBD1, though no DNA is available to test this call. CDR1 MDHEN and CDR2 SYDVKM come from the germline V gene. CDR3 length equals 17 residues. This chain's CDR3 is CASSSTDRGPGYTEAFF.

CDR3 in amino acids: CAIRAGTGDTGELFF. The gene calls are TRBV10-3 and TRBJ2-2; TCRdb calls TRBD1, which cannot be checked without DNA. Germline-derived CDR1 and CDR2 are ENHRY and SYGVKD. CDR3 length: 15 amino acids.

Here the CDR3 reads CASSHGGQPQHF. V gene TRBV12-3 or TRBV12-4 combines with J gene TRBJ1-5. The CDR3 is made up of 12 amino acids.

The genes are TRBV28 and TRBJ2-3; the D call from TCRdb, TRBD2, cannot be confirmed without DNA. Germline lookup yields CDR1 MDHEN and CDR2 SYDVKM. There are 16 residues in the CDR3. The CDR3 sequence: CASSPPWRELKDTQYF.

The chain combines TRBV7-7 with TRBJ2-2; TCRdb outputs TRBD1, but without DNA this stays unchecked. The V gene's germline CDR1 is SSHAT and CDR2 FNYEAQ (reference sequence). The CDR3 is 17 residues long. CDR3 residues: CVSSLDPGTSNTGELFF.

This chain uses TRBV28 with TRBJ2-7; the TCRdb call, TRBD1, lacks DNA for checking. The CDR3 runs to 17 residues. The germline V gene encodes CDR1 MDHEN and CDR2 SYDVKM. The CDR3 sequence is CASSLLGRDTYSYEQYF.